The present T cell receptor (beta chain) was sequenced within a study of cytomegalovirus exposure and HLA in healthy donors. There are 14 residues in the CDR3. Germline values: CDR1 SGDLS, CDR2 YYNGEE. With 2 bases removed from V and 0 bases from J, the gap between germline ends came to 8 bases. Study-wide points: A later analysis reported that several of the most significant clusters appeared to be linked to common viral pathogens, among them Epstein-Barr virus.

The PCR contained 60 Vbeta and 13 Jbeta primers. The assay was immunoSEQ multiplex PCR, and TCRdb's table has in-frame clones only and misses some. The sample lists about 90,000 clones; around 68% were seen once. This clone has just a few counts. Its antigen remains unknown. This receptor was obtained from a man aged 25 to 40 in good health and CMV-seropositive. The specimen was PBMCs. The chain carries TRBV9 and TRBJ1-1; D perhaps matches TRBD1 (6 bases). The CDR3 loop reads CASSVAGVNTEAFF. The CDR3 nucleotides read TGTGCCAGCAGCGTGGCAGGGGTGAACACTGAAGCTTTCTTT.